Listed below are T cell receptor beta chains from one sample, sequenced in a study of blood T cells in healthy people across ages. TCRdb analysed the 5' RACE reads with MiXCR anew, one entry per CDR3 protein. The repertoire consists of 1.4 million or so distinct CDR3 sequences, with approximately 43% occurring once and the leading ten covering about 4%. The sequenced sample consisted of blood. The receptors here all came from a woman younger than 35 in good health. The CDR3 runs from the conserved cysteine through the conserved F or W. Each record gives: D gene, V gene, clone size, J gene, CDR3 DNA, CDR3 protein. D genes are given only for firm matches. Not all rows give a size; the values are once, few, many and, for expanded clones, a class.

TRBD2	TRBV7-9	few	TRBJ2-1	TGTGCCAGCAGTGTTGCTAGCGGGAGCAATGAGCAGTTCTTC	CASSVASGSNEQFF
.	TRBV2	.	TRBJ2-7	TGTGCCAGCAGGGACAGCCCGAGCTCCTACGAGCAGTACTTC	CASRDSPSSYEQYF
TRBD1	TRBV24-1	few	TRBJ2-1	TGTGCCACCAGTCCAGGACAGGCATACAATGAGCAGTTCTTC	CATSPGQAYNEQFF
.	TRBV27	.	TRBJ2-7	TGTGCCAGCAGTTTAACCGCCGGCTCCTACGAGCAGTACTTC	CASSLTAGSYEQYF
.	TRBV11-3	.	TRBJ2-5	TGTGCCAGCAGCTTAGGGAGACTCCCCTACAATGAGCAGTACTTC	CASSLGRLPYNEQYF
.	TRBV15	.	TRBJ2-7	TGTGCCACCAGCAGAGATTACGGGGTTAGCGAGCAGTACTTC	CATSRDYGVSEQYF
.	TRBV6-2/TRBV6-3	.	TRBJ2-7	TGTGCCAGCAGCCCAGGGCCGCGGAAGGCCTACGAGCAGTACTTC	CASSPGPRKAYEQYF
.	TRBV6-1	.	TRBJ1-1	TGTGCCAGCAGTAGAAGGCTTGGGTTAATGAACACTGAAGCTTTCTTT	CASSRRLGLMNTEAFF
TRBD1	TRBV24-1	many	TRBJ2-5	TGTGCCACCAGTGCCCCGTTTGAGGGGGCGACCCAGTACTTC	CATSAPFEGATQYF
.	TRBV12-5	.	TRBJ2-5	TGTGCTAGTGGTTTGGGGGGGACACACCTCATAGGGGAGACCCAGTACTTC	CASGLGGTHLIGETQYF
TRBD2	TRBV25-1	.	TRBJ2-7	TGTGCCAGCAGTGAGGTGTTGAGGACTAGCGGGGGCTGGGGCTACGAGCAGTACTTC	CASSEVLRTSGGWGYEQYF
TRBD2	TRBV24-1	.	TRBJ2-1	TGTGCCACCAGTGATTTAACTAGCGCCTACAATGAGCAGTTCTTC	CATSDLTSAYNEQFF
.	TRBV20-1	.	TRBJ1-2	TGCAGTGCTAGAGATTCCTCCCCCGCTCAGACAAGGGTCGAAGCTAACTATGGCTACACCTTC	CSARDSSPAQTRVEANYGYTF
TRBD2	TRBV4-2	.	TRBJ2-1	TGTGCCAGCAGCCAAGAAGGAAGCGGGGGAGGCAATGAGCAGTTCTTC	CASSQEGSGGGNEQFF
TRBD2	TRBV20-1	.	TRBJ2-7	TGCAGTGCCAGAGTCCCAGCGGGACCCTACGAGCAGTACTTC	CSARVPAGPYEQYF
.	TRBV10-3	.	TRBJ1-1	TGTGCCATCGGGCAGAACACTGAAGCTTTCTTT	CAIGQNTEAFF
.	TRBV4-1	.	TRBJ2-2	TGCGCCAGCAGCCAAGTGGGTACGAACACCGGGGAGCTGTTTTTT	CASSQVGTNTGELFF
.	TRBV7-2	.	TRBJ1-1	TGTGCCAGCAGCTTAGGTGGACTCGGGGCTTTCTTT	CASSLGGLGAFF
TRBD2	TRBV20-1	.	TRBJ2-1	TGCAGTGCTAGAGATACTAGCGGGGCTTTGTCCTACAATGAGCAGTTCTTC	CSARDTSGALSYNEQFF
TRBD2	TRBV15	.	TRBJ2-7	TGTGCCACCAGCAACACTCTAGCGGGGGGCCCCCACAATGAGCAGTACTTC	CATSNTLAGGPHNEQYF
.	TRBV20-1	.	TRBJ2-7	TGCAGTGCTAAAGACTATTCGAGCTCCTACGAGCAGTACTTC	CSAKDYSSSYEQYF
.	TRBV20-1	few	TRBJ2-1	TGCAGTGCTAGAAGTTATGAGCAGTTCTTC	CSARSYEQFF
.	TRBV6-2/TRBV6-3	.	TRBJ2-3	TGTGCCAGCCGAGAAACGAGAGGTCGGTCAGATACGCAGTATTTT	CASRETRGRSDTQYF
TRBD1	TRBV28	.	TRBJ2-7	TGTGCCAGCAGTTTGACAGGGTCGTGGCCCTACGAGCAGTACTTC	CASSLTGSWPYEQYF
.	TRBV6-2/TRBV6-3	.	TRBJ1-1	TGTGCCAGCATAGATTCAGGGAGGTTCACTGAAGCTTTCTTT	CASIDSGRFTEAFF
.	TRBV4-1	few	TRBJ2-5	TGCGCCAGCAGCCAAACACGGTACCAAGAGACCCAGTACTTC	CASSQTRYQETQYF